The entry below describes one T cell receptor beta chain. Its antigen is unidentified. TCR beta CDR3 sequences were amplified from RNA transcripts. Carried out on the TCR CDR3, a first-round RT-PCR used the HTBI primer set. TCRdb independently ran MiXCR on the multiplex PCR reads; one entry per CDR3 protein. The table includes around 300,000 distinct CDR3 sequences, about 13% detected once. Reasons for excluding patients were uncontrolled infection, other autoimmune disease, pregnancy or lactation. On the basis of clinical symptoms, serum thyroxine and TRAb, thyroid ultrasound and orbital computed tomography, diagnoses were made. The record originates from a study of T cells in Graves' hyperthyroidism and ophthalmopathy. General study points: Ophthalmopathy was identified by the model a median approximately six months ahead of onset. Among thyroid clonotypes expanded above 0.001, most also appeared in blood.

The origin of this receptor is a woman aged 40 to 50 with Graves' hyperthyroidism. Sequenced material: blood.

The CDR3 bases are TGCGCCAGCAGTCCTGAGGGGGCGCTTTATGGCTACACCTTC. It codes for CASSPEGALYGYTF. This chain uses TRBV5-1 with TRBJ1-2, with 7 bases matching TRBD1. V dropped 5 bases and J dropped 5; count of bases not matched to a gene: 9. The germline gives CDR1 SGHRS, CDR2 YFSETQ. The CDR3 totals 14 residues.